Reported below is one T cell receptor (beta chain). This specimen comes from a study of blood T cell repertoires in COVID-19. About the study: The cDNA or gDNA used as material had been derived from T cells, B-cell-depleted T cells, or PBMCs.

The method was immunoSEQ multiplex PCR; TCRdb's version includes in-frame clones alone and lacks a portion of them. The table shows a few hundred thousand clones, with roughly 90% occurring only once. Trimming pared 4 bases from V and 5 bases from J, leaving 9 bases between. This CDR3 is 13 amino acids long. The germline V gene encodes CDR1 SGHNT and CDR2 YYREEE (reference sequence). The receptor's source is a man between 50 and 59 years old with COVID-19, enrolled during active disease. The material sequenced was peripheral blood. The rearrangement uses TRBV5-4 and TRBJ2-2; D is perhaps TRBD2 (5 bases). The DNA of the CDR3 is TGTGCCAGCAGCCGGGGTGAGACCGGGGAGCTGTTTTTT. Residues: CASSRGETGELFF.